This TCR beta chain derives from a study of blood T cell repertoires in COVID-19. At the level of the study: The United States, Italy and Spain supplied acute and convalescent COVID-19 samples. The cDNA or gDNA used as material had been derived from T cells, B-cell-depleted T cells, or PBMCs.

In the authors' workflow: Nucleated cell number was recorded as an estimate derived from reference gene primer amplification. Some clones are missing from TCRdb's copy, which holds only in-frame ones; the method was immunoSEQ multiplex PCR. From that table come the V and J calls and clone size; the DNA was used to work out D and trimming. The table records over 25,000 clones, more than 85% of them present only once. The CDR3 extends over 15 amino acids. The junction had 5 bases not matched to a gene; V was cut back by 5 bases and J by 4 bases. CDR1 is MDHEN and CDR2 is SYDVKM in the germline V gene. Sequencing was carried out using peripheral blood. The chain combines TRBV28 with TRBJ2-1; 10 nucleotides match TRBD2. This sequence was found in a human donor with active COVID-19. The donor label of this sample is uncertain. CDR3 in DNA: TGTGCCAGCAGTCCGACTAGCGGGTCATACAATGAGCAGTTCTTC. Translation gives CASSPTSGSYNEQFF.